This T cell receptor beta chain was captured in a study of cytomegalovirus exposure and HLA in healthy donors. This CDR3 has 12 residues. PCR was performed using 60 Vbeta and 13 Jbeta primers. Assay: immunoSEQ multiplex PCR; the TCRdb copy retains only in-frame clones and omits some. The top ten clones hold approximately 7.2% of a sample with 100,000 to 150,000 clones, about 70% of them seen once. This chain uses TRBV21-1 with TRBJ1-5. TRBV21-1 is a recognized pseudogene. Material for sequencing was PBMCs. This TCR came from a male donor in good health and CMV-seronegative. The CDR3 loop reads CARSRGNQPQHF. Written as DNA, the CDR3 is TGTGCCAGGAGTCGGGGCAATCAGCCCCAGCATTTT.